The 30 T cell receptor beta chains presented below share a single source sample, sequenced in a study of technical replicates of blood from a handful of donors. The data were produced by immunoSEQ multiplex PCR, yet TCRdb's version contains in-frame clones alone and is incomplete. Here the sample spans roughly 71,000 clones, about 94% being singletons. The sample comprised T cells isolated from PBMCs. The receptors stem from a human donor in good health.

J is TRBJ2-7 and V is TRBV2; 7 positions agree with TRBD2. V was clipped by 10 bases and J by 1 base; unmatched bases: 10. CDR1 SNHLY and CDR2 FYNNEI come from the germline V gene. This CDR3 has 14 residues. The CDR3 DNA is TGTGCCACCCCGACTAGCTCTGAATCCTACGAGCAGTACTTC. It codes for CATPTSSESYEQYF.

This chain connects TRBV29-1 to TRBJ2-1; tentatively, D is TRBD2 (5 bases). The CDR3 length is 10 residues. Germline CDR1 is SQVTM and CDR2 is ANQGSEA. V was pared by 7 bases and J by 8 bases, with 9 bases between. This CDR3 is CSAEVDEQFF. As DNA, the CDR3 is TGCAGCGCGGAGGTGGATGAGCAGTTCTTC.

The gene calls are TRBV11-3 and TRBJ2-7; 10 nucleotides match TRBD2. The CDR3 loop spans 13 amino acids. The V and J ends lost 4 bases and 7 bases, in that order; junction bases with no gene match: 4. Germline V gene sequence: CDR1 SGHNT, CDR2 YENEEA. The CDR3 reads CASSWVAGGEQYF. Written as DNA, the CDR3 is TGTGCCAGCAGCTGGGTAGCGGGAGGTGAGCAGTACTTC. Looking up the rest from reference TRBV11-3 and TRBJ2-7 gives the full variable domain: EAGVVQSPRYKIIEKKQPVAFWCNPISGHNTLYWYLQNLGQGPELLIRYENEEAVDDSQLPKDRFSAERLKGVDSTLKIQPAELGDSAVYLCASSWVAGGEQYFGPGTRLTVT.

The sample holds one count of this clone. The V call is TRBV5-6, the J call TRBJ2-3, with D possibly being TRBD2 (6 bases). Germline CDR1 is SGHDT and CDR2 is YYEEEE. V lost 5 bases, J lost 5 bases, and 21 bases lay in between. This CDR3 has 16 residues. The CDR3: CASSWVPEGNVDTQYF. The DNA of the CDR3 is TGTGCCAGCAGTTGGGTTCCGGAGGGAAATGTAGATACGCAGTATTTT.

The V and J genes are TRBV14 and TRBJ2-1; no clear D. This CDR3 spans 13 amino acids. Germline assignment: CDR1 SGHDN and CDR2 FVKESK. V was trimmed by 4 bases and J by 0 bases, leaving 4 bases between them. This CDR3 is CASSPSSYNEQFF. CDR3 sequence (DNA): TGTGCCAGCAGCCCATCCTCCTACAATGAGCAGTTCTTC.

The CDR3 sequence: CASSQELAGASYEQYF. The CDR3, as DNA: TGCGCCAGCAGCCAAGAGCTAGCGGGAGCTTCCTACGAGCAGTACTTC. The chain is built from TRBV4-1 and TRBJ2-7, with 10 bases that match TRBD2. V shed 0 bases and J 1 base; nucleotides not matched to a gene: 3. The germline CDR1 and CDR2 sequences are MGHRA and YSYEKL. This CDR3 region has 16 residues.

The gene calls are TRBV11-2 and TRBJ1-2; no clear D gene. With 6 bases removed from V and 4 bases from J, the gap between germline ends came to 12 bases. Germline V lookup: CDR1 SGHAT, CDR2 FQNNGV. The CDR3 loop spans 13 amino acids. The CDR3 reads CASRNTAGYGYTF. In nucleotides, the CDR3 is TGTGCCAGCAGAAATACGGCAGGCTATGGCTACACCTTC.

This clone occurred once. The chain is built from TRBV9 and TRBJ1-2, with D perhaps TRBD1 (5 bases). This CDR3 comprises 15 residues. Germline V CDR1 and CDR2: SGDLS, YYNGEE. V was pared by 2 bases and J by 6 bases, with 17 bases between. In DNA form, the CDR3 reads TGTGCCAGCAGCGTGGGGGGACGGAGTCCAGATGGCTACACCTTC. Protein sequence: CASSVGGRSPDGYTF.

This chain joins TRBV27 and TRBJ2-7; 9 nucleotides match TRBD2. CDR1 and CDR2 (germline): MNHEY, SMNVEV (reference sequence). The CDR3 is made up of 14 amino acids. J lost 2 bases, V lost 3 bases, and 2 bases had no gene match. The CDR3 region has the DNA TGTGCCAGCAGTTTGGCGGGAGGGCCCTACGAGCAGTACTTC. It is translated as CASSLAGGPYEQYF.

The CDR3: CASSVSSGGFYNEQFF. In DNA, the CDR3 is TGTGCCAGCAGCGTGTCATCGGGGGGGTTCTACAATGAGCAGTTCTTC. The V gene is TRBV9, the J gene TRBJ2-1; 8 bases are shared with TRBD2. This CDR3 contains 16 residues. The V and J ends lost 2 bases and 3 bases, in that order; junction bases with no gene match: 7. Germline V gene lookup returns CDR1 SGDLS and CDR2 YYNGEE.

The gene calls are TRBV7-7 and TRBJ2-1, with D possibly matching TRBD1 (6 bases). V was shortened by 5 bases and J by 5 bases, with 10 bases between the two germline ends. CDR3 size: 13 residues. CDR1 and CDR2 from the germline V gene are SSHAT and FNYEAQ (reference sequence). The CDR3 region has the DNA TGTGCCAGCAGCCAGGGGACCGACAATGAGCAGTTCTTC. Amino acids: CASSQGTDNEQFF. The full variable domain, in which reference TRBV7-7 and TRBJ2-1 provide the parts outside the CDR3, is GAGVSQSPRYKVTKRGQDVTLRCDPISSHATLYWYQQALGQGPEFLTYFNYEAQPDKSGLPSDRFSAERPEGSISTLTIQRTEQRDSAMYRCASSQGTDNEQFFGPGTRLTVL.

This clone was seen a single time. The gene calls are TRBV4-1 and TRBJ1-5, with D possibly TRBD1 on 6 matching bases. Germline V CDR1 and CDR2: MGHRA, YSYEKL. The CDR3 is 15 amino acids. Trimming removed 4 bases at V and 5 bases at J, with 15 bases between. In DNA form, the CDR3 reads TGCGCCAGCAGCCGCCTACAGGGAATCCATCAGCCCCAGCATTTT. Translated, it gives CASSRLQGIHQPQHF.

V usage is TRBV6-5 and J usage is TRBJ2-1, with no clear D. CDR1 is MNHEY and CDR2 is SVGAGI in the germline V gene. Trimming removed 2 bases from V and 9 bases from J, with 14 bases in between. This CDR3 has 14 amino acids. The CDR3 here is CASSYAPLDAEQFF. As DNA, the CDR3 is TGTGCCAGCAGTTACGCCCCTCTAGACGCTGAGCAGTTCTTC.

The CDR3 spells CASSLTWLASSYEQYF. The CDR3 DNA is TGTGCCAGCAGCTTAACGTGGCTAGCGAGCTCCTACGAGCAGTACTTC. The gene calls are TRBV11-2 and TRBJ2-7; weak D call: TRBD2 (6 bases). The CDR3 runs to 16 residues. Trimming removed 2 bases at V and 0 bases at J, with 14 bases between. Per the germline V gene, CDR1 is SGHAT and CDR2 is FQNNGV.

Sample share makes this clone medium-sized. This chain joins TRBV9 and TRBJ2-2, with 11 bases that match TRBD2. The germline CDR1 and CDR2 sequences are SGDLS and YYNGEE. This CDR3 contains 15 residues. Unmatched junction bases numbered 0, after V lost 3 bases and J lost 2 bases. CDR3 protein: CASSGLAGNTGELFF. The CDR3 region has the DNA TGTGCCAGCAGCGGACTAGCGGGAAACACCGGGGAGCTGTTTTTT.

This chain uses TRBV6-5 with TRBJ2-7, with D perhaps TRBD1 (5 bases). Between the trimmed V and J ends, which lost 2 bases and 0 bases, there was a span of 8 bases. Germline V CDR1 and CDR2: MNHEY, SVGAGI. The CDR3 consists of 14 residues. The CDR3 DNA is TGTGCCAGCAGTTACCTTGACAGCTCCTACGAGCAGTACTTC. As protein: CASSYLDSSYEQYF.

This chain connects TRBV7-2 to TRBJ2-2; possible D gene TRBD1, 5 bases. Trimming pared 2 bases from V and 4 bases from J, leaving 11 bases between. The CDR3 has 15 residues. Germline V CDR1 and CDR2: SGHTA, FQGNSA. The CDR3 protein is CASSLSRAATGELFF. The CDR3 bases are TGTGCCAGCAGCTTAAGCAGGGCCGCCACCGGGGAGCTGTTTTTT.

The V call is TRBV9, the J call TRBJ2-3; TRBD1 might be the D (6 bases). CDR1 is SGDLS and CDR2 is YYNGEE in the germline V gene. The ends were cut back, 0 bases at V and 0 bases at J, with 11 bases in the middle. The CDR3 is 16 residues long. CDR3 nucleotides: TGTGCCAGCAGCGTAGGGGACACTACTAGCACAGATACGCAGTATTTT. Protein: CASSVGDTTSTDTQYF.

The genes are TRBV19 and TRBJ1-1, with 7 bases matching TRBD1. Germline lookup yields CDR1 LNHDA and CDR2 SQIVND (reference sequence). The CDR3 has 15 residues. V dropped 7 bases and J dropped 4; count of bases not matched to a gene: 12. Here the CDR3 reads CASTSTGTTGTEAFF. The CDR3 DNA sequence: TGTGCCAGTACCTCGACAGGGACGACGGGCACTGAAGCTTTCTTT.

The chain links TRBV6-5 to TRBJ2-4; 7 positions match TRBD2. Trimming removed 2 bases from V and 10 bases from J; junction bases left unmatched: 5. CDR1 and CDR2 (germline): MNHEY, SVGAGI. This CDR3 comprises 13 residues. The CDR3 coding sequence is TGTGCCAGCAGTTACGGGGGGGGAGGGATTCAGTACTTC. It translates to CASSYGGGGIQYF.

The CDR3 DNA follows: TGTGCCAGCAGTGTTAGCGGAAACACTGAAGCTTTCTTT. It translates to CASSVSGNTEAFF. The V gene is TRBV2, the J gene TRBJ1-1; D is unresolved. The CDR3 runs to 13 residues. Germline CDR1 is SNHLY and CDR2 is FYNNEI. The V end was cut by 4 bases, the J end by 2 bases, with 8 bases between.

The chain combines TRBV30 with TRBJ2-2; D not certain. The CDR3 runs to 12 residues. Trimming took 3 bases from V and 5 from J, leaving 7 bases between them. Germline V gene sequence: CDR1 GTSNPN, CDR2 SVGIG (reference sequence). The CDR3 sequence is CAWREETGELFF. CDR3 in DNA: TGTGCCTGGAGAGAGGAGACCGGGGAGCTGTTTTTT.

DNA for the CDR3: TGCAGCGTTGAGTGGGAGATCGTTTTGAACACTGAAGCTTTCTTT. Translation gives CSVEWEIVLNTEAFF. The chain combines TRBV29-1 with TRBJ1-1; D remains unclear. The germline gives CDR1 SQVTM, CDR2 ANQGSEA. V shed 3 bases and J shed 0 bases, with 14 bases lying between them. The CDR3 covers 15 residues.

The chain uses TRBV6-5 and TRBJ1-1; no firm D call. V was cut by 6 bases and J by 1 base, with 9 bases left in between. Germline V gene sequence: CDR1 MNHEY, CDR2 SVGAGI. The CDR3 consists of 13 residues. The CDR3 spells CASSRGENTEAFF. In nucleotides, the CDR3 is TGTGCCAGCAGCCGCGGGGAGAACACTGAAGCTTTCTTT.

The CDR3 nucleotides read TGTGCCAGCAGCAGGGACAGGCCGACCAATCAGCCCCAGCATTTT. Its translation: CASSRDRPTNQPQHF. The gene calls are TRBV7-8 and TRBJ1-5; 8 bases are a match to TRBD1. The CDR3 has 15 residues. V trimming: 5 bases; J trimming: 3 bases; junction bases outside the gene matches: 6. Germline CDR1 and CDR2: SGHVS and FQNEAQ. Combining the CDR3 with reference TRBV7-8 and TRBJ1-5 gives the whole variable domain GAGVSQSPRYKVAKRGQDVALRCDPISGHVSLFWYQQALGQGPEFLTYFQNEAQLDKSGLPSDRFFAERPEGSVSTLKIQRTQQEDSAVYLCASSRDRPTNQPQHFGDGTRLSIL.

V and J are TRBV11-3 and TRBJ2-1; 8 bases agree with TRBD2. V shed 5 bases, J shed 7 bases, and the junction held 10 bases outside the gene matches. Germline lookup yields CDR1 SGHNT and CDR2 YENEEA. The CDR3 contains 15 residues. The CDR3 sequence is CASSQTSGGANEQFF. The CDR3 nucleotides are TGTGCCAGCAGCCAAACTAGCGGAGGGGCTAATGAGCAGTTCTTC.

The rearrangement uses TRBV6-1 and TRBJ2-1; possible D gene TRBD2, 5 bases. Germline-derived CDR1 and CDR2 are MNHNS and SASEGT. The CDR3 sequence is 15 residues long. Trimming cost V 6 bases and J 4 bases, with 16 bases left between them. This CDR3 is CASSRTGISYNEQFF. CDR3 in DNA: TGTGCCAGCAGCCGCACCGGGATCAGTTACAATGAGCAGTTCTTC.

The rearrangement links TRBV14 to TRBJ1-1; perhaps TRBD1 as D (6 bases). Trimming shortened V by 1 base and J by 0 bases, and 9 bases separated the two germline ends. CDR1 and CDR2 from the germline V gene are SGHDN and FVKESK. The CDR3 runs 15 residues. Here the CDR3 reads CASSQGTVMNTEAFF. DNA for the CDR3: TGTGCCAGCAGCCAAGGGACAGTTATGAACACTGAAGCTTTCTTT.

The chain combines TRBV29-1 with TRBJ1-2; 11 nucleotides line up with TRBD1. CDR1 SQVTM and CDR2 ANQGSEA come from the germline V gene. J lost 2 bases, V lost 6 bases, and 2 bases had no gene match. This CDR3 is 13 amino acids long. The CDR3 DNA reads TGCAGCGTAGGGGACAGGGGGAACTATGGCTACACCTTC. Protein sequence: CSVGDRGNYGYTF.

The chain combines TRBV6-1 with TRBJ2-3; tentatively, D is TRBD2 (8 bases). CDR3 size: 17 residues. Germline lookup yields CDR1 MNHNS and CDR2 SASEGT. Deletions cut 3 bases from V and 4 bases from J, with 20 bases between. CDR3 in amino acids: CASSDPGGGDWADTQYF. Written as DNA, the CDR3 is TGTGCCAGCAGTGATCCGGGAGGGGGCGATTGGGCAGATACGCAGTATTTT.